The source of this T cell receptor beta chain is a study of regulatory T cells in long-lasting Graves disease. Overall study results and limits: Favored usage of TRBV28, TRBJ1-2 and TRBJ2-5 was recorded in persistent disease.

Described time point: persistent/refractory GD, antithyroid drugs over 5 years with positive TRAb. With RNA extracted from PBMCs as input, the TCR library was made. To note about this clonotype: Its matching antigen is unknown. At one boundary the junction diverges from the germline segment, which might be a read error.

CDR1 and CDR2 (germline): MNHNS, SASEGT. There are 11 residues in the CDR3. Combining iRepertoire HTBI primers with Arm-PCR of CDR3 regions, the authors built TCR beta libraries. TCRdb passed the multiplex PCR reads through MiXCR, listing each CDR3 protein once. The sample includes 250,000 to 300,000 distinct CDR3 sequences, 20% to 25% of them seen just once. The receptor comes from a female donor with Graves disease. The material sequenced was peripheral blood mononuclear cells (PBMCs), taken when the disease was refractory, from a patient treated with antithyroid drugs. J is TRBJ2-4 and V is TRBV6-1; 9 bases fit TRBD1. In nucleotides, the CDR3 is TGTGCCAGCAGTGAGGGGACAGGGCTCGTCTTC. Amino acid sequence: CASSEGTGLVF.